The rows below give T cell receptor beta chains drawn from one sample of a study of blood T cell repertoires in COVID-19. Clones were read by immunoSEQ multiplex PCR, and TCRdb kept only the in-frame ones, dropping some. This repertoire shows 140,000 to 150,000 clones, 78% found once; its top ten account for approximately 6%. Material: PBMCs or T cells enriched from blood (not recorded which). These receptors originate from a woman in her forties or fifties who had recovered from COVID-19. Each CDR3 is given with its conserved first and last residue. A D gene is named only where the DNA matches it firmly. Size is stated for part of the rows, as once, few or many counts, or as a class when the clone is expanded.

CDR3aa: CASSRGGLGNTIYF; CDR3nt: TGTGCCAGCTCAAGAGGGGGTCTCGGAAACACCATATATTTT; j_gene: TRBJ1-3; v_gene: TRBV18; d_gene: -; abundance: -
CDR3aa: CASSRNPGPGGNTIYF; CDR3nt: TGTGCCAGCAGCCGCAACCCCGGTCCGGGAGGAAACACCATATATTTT; j_gene: TRBJ1-3; v_gene: TRBV3-1/TRBV3-2; d_gene: -; abundance: -
CDR3aa: CASSPQGAGEKLFF; CDR3nt: TGTGCCAGCTCACCACAGGGGGCGGGTGAAAAACTGTTTTTT; j_gene: TRBJ1-4; v_gene: TRBV18; d_gene: TRBD1; abundance: few
CDR3aa: CASSKTGQPQHF; CDR3nt: TGTGCCAGTAGTAAGACAGGTCAGCCCCAGCATTTT; j_gene: TRBJ1-5; v_gene: TRBV19; d_gene: -; abundance: -
CDR3aa: CASSHRGPSNTEAFF; CDR3nt: TGCGCCAGCAGTCACAGGGGGCCATCGAACACTGAAGCTTTCTTT; j_gene: TRBJ1-1; v_gene: TRBV5-1; d_gene: TRBD1; abundance: -
CDR3aa: CATSQGYQETQYF; CDR3nt: TGTGCCACCTCACAGGGTTACCAAGAGACCCAGTACTTC; j_gene: TRBJ2-5; v_gene: TRBV5-5; d_gene: -; abundance: once
CDR3aa: CASSSRVGNTIYF; CDR3nt: TGTGCCAGCAGCTCCAGGGTAGGAAACACCATATATTTT; j_gene: TRBJ1-3; v_gene: TRBV6-5; d_gene: -; abundance: -
CDR3aa: CASRYGTVSYGYTF; CDR3nt: TGTGCCAGCAGATACGGGACAGTGAGCTATGGCTACACCTTC; j_gene: TRBJ1-2; v_gene: TRBV7-9; d_gene: TRBD1; abundance: -
CDR3aa: CASSSSPGQGNREQFF; CDR3nt: TGTGCCAGCAGCTCAAGCCCGGGACAGGGTAATCGGGAGCAGTTCTTC; j_gene: TRBJ2-1; v_gene: TRBV7-3; d_gene: TRBD1; abundance: -
CDR3aa: CASSSVGTEAFF; CDR3nt: TGTGCCAGTTCTAGCGTGGGCACTGAAGCTTTCTTT; j_gene: TRBJ1-1; v_gene: TRBV19; d_gene: -; abundance: -
CDR3aa: CASSVDRGLRGYTF; CDR3nt: TGTGCCAGCAGCGTGGACAGGGGGCTTCGTGGCTACACCTTC; j_gene: TRBJ1-2; v_gene: TRBV9; d_gene: TRBD1; abundance: -
CDR3aa: CASSRTGGRGELFF; CDR3nt: TGTGCCAGCAGTCGGACAGGGGGCCGCGGGGAGCTGTTTTTT; j_gene: TRBJ2-2; v_gene: TRBV28; d_gene: TRBD1; abundance: few
CDR3aa: CASSLETGDEQYF; CDR3nt: TGCGCCAGCAGCTTGGAAACGGGGGATGAGCAGTACTTC; j_gene: TRBJ2-7; v_gene: TRBV5-1; d_gene: -; abundance: -
CDR3aa: CASRQTTNTGELFF; CDR3nt: TGCGCCAGCAGGCAGACAACGAACACCGGGGAGCTGTTTTTT; j_gene: TRBJ2-2; v_gene: TRBV5-1; d_gene: -; abundance: -
CDR3aa: CASSHRTGNAANEKLFF; CDR3nt: TGTGCCAGCAGCCACAGGACAGGAAACGCCGCTAATGAAAAACTGTTTTTT; j_gene: TRBJ1-4; v_gene: TRBV14; d_gene: TRBD1; abundance: -
CDR3aa: CASRLTENYGYTF; CDR3nt: TGTGCCAGCAGATTAACAGAGAACTATGGCTACACCTTC; j_gene: TRBJ1-2; v_gene: TRBV6-5; d_gene: -; abundance: -
CDR3aa: CASTKQGINQPQHF; CDR3nt: TGTGCCAGCACGAAACAGGGAATCAATCAGCCCCAGCATTTT; j_gene: TRBJ1-5; v_gene: TRBV2; d_gene: -; abundance: -
CDR3aa: CASTLFGANVLTF; CDR3nt: TGTGCCAGCACCCTTTTTGGGGCCAACGTCCTGACTTTC; j_gene: TRBJ2-6; v_gene: TRBV7-2; d_gene: -; abundance: once
CDR3aa: CAIGGGDLYGYTF; CDR3nt: TGTGCCATCGGAGGCGGGGACCTATATGGCTACACCTTC; j_gene: TRBJ1-2; v_gene: TRBV10-3; d_gene: -; abundance: -
CDR3aa: CASSGQGAPRDEKLFF; CDR3nt: TGTGCCAGCAGCGGACAGGGGGCCCCTAGAGATGAAAAACTGTTTTTT; j_gene: TRBJ1-4; v_gene: TRBV27; d_gene: TRBD1; abundance: -
CDR3aa: CASSAGQASPLHF; CDR3nt: TGTGCCAGCAGTGCGGGACAGGCATCACCCCTCCACTTT; j_gene: TRBJ1-6; v_gene: TRBV28; d_gene: TRBD1; abundance: -
CDR3aa: CASSMIRQDQETQYF; CDR3nt: TGTGCCAGTAGTATGATTCGACAGGACCAAGAGACCCAGTACTTC; j_gene: TRBJ2-5; v_gene: TRBV19; d_gene: -; abundance: -
CDR3aa: CASSLATGRTEAFF; CDR3nt: TGTGCCAGCAGCTTGGCCACAGGGCGCACTGAAGCTTTCTTT; j_gene: TRBJ1-1; v_gene: TRBV5-5; d_gene: -; abundance: -
CDR3aa: CASSFAGTNEQFF; CDR3nt: TGTGCCAGCAGTTTTGCGGGGACCAATGAGCAGTTCTTC; j_gene: TRBJ2-1; v_gene: TRBV12-3/TRBV12-4; d_gene: -; abundance: -
CDR3aa: CASSWRGASNQPQHF; CDR3nt: TGTGCCAGCAGCTGGCGGGGGGCTAGCAATCAGCCCCAGCATTTT; j_gene: TRBJ1-5; v_gene: TRBV5-5; d_gene: -; abundance: -
CDR3aa: CASSLGGRETQYF; CDR3nt: TGTGCCAGCAGCTTAGGTGGCAGGGAGACCCAGTACTTC; j_gene: TRBJ2-5; v_gene: TRBV11-3; d_gene: -; abundance: -
CDR3aa: CASSFRDRDYGYTF; CDR3nt: TGTGCCAGCAGCTTTAGGGACAGGGACTATGGCTACACCTTC; j_gene: TRBJ1-2; v_gene: TRBV7-9; d_gene: TRBD1; abundance: -
CDR3aa: CASTEGVSGANVLTF; CDR3nt: TGCGCCAGCACCGAGGGAGTAAGTGGGGCCAACGTCCTGACTTTC; j_gene: TRBJ2-6; v_gene: TRBV5-1; d_gene: -; abundance: -
CDR3aa: CASSIGLAGSQETQYF; CDR3nt: TGTGCCAGCAGCATAGGACTAGCGGGGAGCCAAGAGACCCAGTACTTC; j_gene: TRBJ2-5; v_gene: TRBV7-7; d_gene: TRBD2; abundance: -
CDR3aa: CAWTWQGTGKSPLHF; CDR3nt: TGTGCCTGGACCTGGCAAGGGACAGGGAAATCACCCCTCCACTTT; j_gene: TRBJ1-6; v_gene: TRBV30; d_gene: TRBD1; abundance: -
CDR3aa: CASSPPGVGLLQETQYF; CDR3nt: TGTGCCAGCAGTCCCCCGGGAGTGGGGCTGCTCCAAGAGACCCAGTACTTC; j_gene: TRBJ2-5; v_gene: TRBV6-6; d_gene: -; abundance: -
CDR3aa: CAALSDAGGYTF; CDR3nt: TGTGCCGCCCTCTCTGATGCGGGTGGCTACACCTTC; j_gene: TRBJ1-2; v_gene: TRBV2; d_gene: -; abundance: few
CDR3aa: CASSLRGNNEKLFF; CDR3nt: TGCGCCAGCAGCTTGCGGGGAAATAATGAAAAACTGTTTTTT; j_gene: TRBJ1-4; v_gene: TRBV5-1; d_gene: -; abundance: -
CDR3aa: CSVEGGQNYGYTF; CDR3nt: TGCAGCGTTGAGGGGGGACAGAACTATGGCTACACCTTC; j_gene: TRBJ1-2; v_gene: TRBV29-1; d_gene: TRBD1; abundance: -
CDR3aa: CASSDGADTEAFF; CDR3nt: TGTGCCAGCAGTGATGGTGCGGACACTGAAGCTTTCTTT; j_gene: TRBJ1-1; v_gene: TRBV6-1; d_gene: -; abundance: -
CDR3aa: CASGLGTEQETQYF; CDR3nt: TGCGCCAGCGGCCTCGGGACAGAGCAAGAGACCCAGTACTTC; j_gene: TRBJ2-5; v_gene: TRBV5-1; d_gene: TRBD1; abundance: -
CDR3aa: CACCQDGGAGAETQYF; CDR3nt: TGTGCCTGCTGCCAAGACGGGGGGGCCGGGGCAGAGACCCAGTACTTC; j_gene: TRBJ2-5; v_gene: TRBV4-2; d_gene: TRBD2; abundance: -
CDR3aa: CASSPTRLATNEKLFF; CDR3nt: TGTGCCAGCAGCCCGACGCGACTGGCGACTAATGAAAAACTGTTTTTT; j_gene: TRBJ1-4; v_gene: TRBV7-8; d_gene: -; abundance: -
CDR3aa: CASRDAQVYSPLHF; CDR3nt: TGTGCCAGCAGGGACGCACAGGTTTATTCACCCCTCCACTTT; j_gene: TRBJ1-6; v_gene: TRBV6-5; d_gene: -; abundance: few
CDR3aa: CASSPASLTSTDTQYF; CDR3nt: TGTGCCAGCTCACCAGCATCGCTAACTAGCACAGATACGCAGTATTTT; j_gene: TRBJ2-3; v_gene: TRBV18; d_gene: -; abundance: few